A single sample is the source of the 23 T cell receptor beta chains below, sequenced in a study of immune heterogeneity within non-small cell lung tumors (dated by TCRdb to between 2017 and 2018). Genomic DNA was extracted from bulk tumor tissue and used as the TCR template, and roughly 590 ng gDNA was amplified per sample. During surgery, several biopsies were collected from each primary tumor and placed as far from one another as possible within the tumor mass. The study cohort was described as untreated, and the patients were newly diagnosed NSCLC cases having curative surgery. The sequencing machine was a HiSeq X Ten. The TCR beta CDR3 region was amplified with a multiplex PCR system, in which a first round of nine to eleven cycles was run using 32 V-gene forward and 13 J-gene reverse primers. TCRdb reran the public reads through fastp at Q25 and MiXCR, keeping productive beta chains. Rows merge per CDR3 protein into single entries with the most common DNA and genes. Across this sample there are about 22,000 distinct CDR3 sequences, with about 26% seen only once. Of the sample, 3.5% to 4.5% is held by the ten largest clones.

Sequences were obtained from lung tumor tissue. The receptors were sampled from a man between 35 and 55 years old with non-small cell lung cancer.

This clonotype has a count of ten or more. This chain links TRBV9 with TRBJ1-1; D is unresolved. Between the trimmed V and J ends, which lost 3 bases and 5 bases, there was a span of 14 bases. The CDR3 is made up of 14 amino acids. The V gene's germline CDR1 is SGDLS and CDR2 YYNGEE. This CDR3 reads CASSDGPRGTEAFF. CDR3 DNA: TGTGCCAGCAGCGACGGTCCCCGAGGGACTGAAGCTTTCTTT.

In this sample, this clonotype turned up a few times. The chain combines TRBV5-6 with TRBJ2-1, with 7 bases lining up with TRBD2. The CDR3 covers 16 residues. V was pared by 4 bases and J by 10 bases, with 17 bases of the junction left unmatched. Germline V lookup: CDR1 SGHDT, CDR2 YYEEEE. The CDR3 region has the DNA TGTGCCAGCAGCACGGAACCGGGACTAAAGGGTCGGGAGCAGTTCTTC. It encodes CASSTEPGLKGREQFF.

This clonotype was detected many times. V gene TRBV6-1 combines with J gene TRBJ2-1; 7 bases are a match to TRBD2. From germline, CDR1 is MNHNS and CDR2 SASEGT. The CDR3 length is 14 residues. With V trimmed by 5 bases and J by 6 bases, 7 bases remained unmatched. CDR3 DNA sequence: TGTGCCAGCAGTTTAAGGGGAGGGTCCAATGAGCAGTTCTTC. Residues: CASSLRGGSNEQFF.

This clonotype has at least ten counts. The V gene is TRBV5-1, the J gene TRBJ1-1; 12 bases fit TRBD1. The CDR3 sequence is 14 residues long. The trim removed 5 bases at V and 6 bases at J, leaving 5 bases unmatched. Germline V lookup: CDR1 SGHRS, CDR2 YFSETQ. CDR3 bases: TGCGCCAGCAGGGGACAGGGGGCTCGGGCTGAAGCTTTCTTT. This codes for CASRGQGARAEAFF.

The chain has TRBV5-1 and TRBJ2-2, with D perhaps TRBD2 (5 bases). Germline V gene data show CDR1 as SGHRS and CDR2 as YFSETQ. This CDR3 has 17 residues. The V and J ends lost 7 bases and 1 base respectively, with 20 bases between them. The CDR3 nucleotides are TGCGCCAGCTCCCCAAGGGCGGGCGGCCTGAACACCGGGGAGCTGTTTTTT. Translating gives CASSPRAGGLNTGELFF.

This clonotype was seen ten or more times. This chain joins TRBV12-3 or TRBV12-4 and TRBJ1-2; no definite D call. The CDR3 extends over 11 amino acids. Trimming removed 6 bases at V and 1 base at J, with 3 bases between. The CDR3 DNA is TGTGCCAGCAGCCGTAACTATGGCTACACCTTC. It specifies CASSRNYGYTF.

V gene TRBV5-1 combines with J gene TRBJ2-3; 10 nucleotides align to TRBD2. CDR3 size: 16 residues. Losses at the gene ends were 1 base for V and 4 bases for J; bases not matched to a gene: 6. Germline V gene sequence: CDR1 SGHRS, CDR2 YFSETQ. The CDR3 sequence is CASSLRAGGPSDTQYF. The DNA for the CDR3 is TGCGCCAGCAGCTTGAGAGCGGGAGGGCCATCAGATACGCAGTATTTT.

The rearrangement links TRBV4-3 to TRBJ2-4, with D hard to call. Germline V lookup: CDR1 LGHNA, CDR2 YSLEER. The germline V and J ends were trimmed by 0 bases and 4 bases, with 10 bases remaining between them. This CDR3 is built from 15 residues. The CDR3 spells CASSQDPQQKNIQYF. Here the CDR3 DNA reads TGCGCCAGCAGCCAAGATCCCCAACAGAAAAACATTCAGTACTTC.

Ten or more counts support this clonotype. The chain is built from TRBV7-8 and TRBJ2-4, with 9 nucleotides matching TRBD1. Losses at the gene ends were 3 bases for V and 15 bases for J; bases not matched to a gene: 6. Germline-derived CDR1 and CDR2 are SGHVS and FQNEAQ. CDR3 size: 12 residues. CDR3 loop: CASSFPGQGSYF. In DNA form, the CDR3 reads TGTGCCAGCAGCTTTCCGGGACAGGGTTCGTACTTC.

This clonotype was counted at least ten times. V gene TRBV15 combines with J gene TRBJ2-2, with 7 bases lining up with TRBD2. CDR3 length: 14 residues. J was trimmed by 5 bases and V by 1 base; bases with no gene match: 1. Germline CDR1 and CDR2: LNHNV and YYDKDF (reference sequence). The CDR3 loop is CATSRAAGTGELFF. Written as DNA, the CDR3 is TGTGCCACCAGCAGAGCAGCGGGGACCGGGGAGCTGTTTTTT.

The DNA for the CDR3 is TGCGCCAGAAGCCATGACAGGGGGATTTCGTTCTTC. Protein product: CARSHDRGISFF. The gene calls are TRBV5-1 and TRBJ2-1; 9 bases are a match to TRBD1. The CDR3 is made up of 12 amino acids. Germline assignment: CDR1 SGHRS and CDR2 YFSETQ. V lost 8 bases, J lost 15 bases, and 12 bases stayed unmatched.

Within the sample, this clonotype is medium-sized. The chain carries TRBV15 and TRBJ2-1; weak D call: TRBD1 (5 bases). CDR1 is LNHNV, CDR2 YYDKDF, per germline (reference sequence). This CDR3 is built from 14 residues. The V end lost 3 bases, the J end lost 4 bases, and 10 bases lay between the germline ends. This CDR3 is CATSRRQPYNEQFF. CDR3 nucleotide sequence: TGTGCCACCAGCAGGAGACAGCCGTACAATGAGCAGTTCTTC. Based on the CDR3 plus reference TRBV15 and TRBJ2-1, the full variable domain is DAMVIQNPRYQVTQFGKPVTLSCSQTLNHNVMYWYQQKSSQAPKLLFHYYDKDFNNEADTPDNFQSRRPNTSFCFLDIRSPGLGDTAMYLCATSRRQPYNEQFFGPGTRLTVL.

This clonotype occurred many times. The chain employs TRBV11-2 and TRBJ1-1; no reliable D call. Germline loops: CDR1 SGHAT, CDR2 FQNNGV. This CDR3 is built from 14 residues. V was clipped by 1 base and J by 3 bases, with 9 bases between them. This chain's CDR3 is CASSLAGGDTEAFF. CDR3 bases: TGTGCCAGCAGCTTAGCAGGAGGTGACACTGAAGCTTTCTTT.

This clonotype was counted only a few times. CDR3 sequence: CSARDPQGGVNTEAFF. The CDR3 DNA is TGCAGTGCTAGAGATCCCCAGGGGGGGGTGAACACTGAAGCTTTCTTT. The chain couples TRBV20-1 to TRBJ1-1; the match to TRBD1 covers 7 bases. J was trimmed by 0 bases and V by 0 bases; bases with no gene match: 7. Germline V gives CDR1 DFQATT, CDR2 SNEGSKA (reference sequence). This CDR3 spans 16 amino acids.

The sample holds many counts of this clonotype. The J gene is TRBJ1-5, the V gene TRBV2; D gene ambiguous. V shed 4 bases and J shed 2 bases, with 12 bases lying between them. Germline-derived CDR1 and CDR2 are SNHLY and FYNNEI. CDR3 length: 15 amino acids. CDR3 amino acids: CASSGTRRGNQPQHF. CDR3 DNA sequence: TGTGCCAGCAGTGGAACTCGGAGGGGCAATCAGCCCCAGCATTTT.

CDR3 region: CASSLPGQEVYEQYF. In DNA, the CDR3 is TGTGCCAGCAGCTTGCCGGGACAGGAGGTCTACGAGCAGTACTTC. The chain employs TRBV11-3 and TRBJ2-7, with 8 bases matching TRBD1. This CDR3 spans 15 amino acids. V shed 3 bases and J 3 bases; nucleotides not matched to a gene: 7. Germline V gene sequence: CDR1 SGHNT, CDR2 YENEEA.

This clonotype occurred many times. The CDR3 coding sequence is TGCAGTGCTAGAAGTCGACGGGACCTCGTAGCGGGGTATGGGGCCTACAATGAGCAGTTCTTC. This translates into CSARSRRDLVAGYGAYNEQFF. The chain recombines TRBV20-1 with TRBJ2-1, with 8 nucleotides matching TRBD2. The CDR3 loop spans 21 amino acids. Germline-derived CDR1 and CDR2 are DFQATT and SNEGSKA (reference sequence). With V trimmed by 2 bases and J by 2 bases, 23 bases remained unmatched.

The chain is built from TRBV20-1 and TRBJ2-1, with 14 bases aligning to TRBD2. The CDR3 has 15 residues. Looked up from germline, CDR1 is DFQATT and CDR2 is SNEGSKA (reference sequence). Trimming at V came to 4 bases and at J to 9 bases, leaving 8 bases not matched to a gene. Here the CDR3 reads CSATPPGLAGVEQFF. The CDR3 bases are TGCAGTGCTACTCCCCCGGGACTAGCGGGAGTTGAGCAGTTCTTC.

In regard to this clonotype: This could be a read error, since a much larger clone is one nucleotide away. The rearrangement uses TRBV12-3 or TRBV12-4 and TRBJ2-1, with TRBD2 as a possible D gene (6 bases). V lost 5 bases and J lost 0, with 11 bases in between. There are 15 residues in the CDR3. The CDR3: CASSRLTSSYNEQFF. The DNA for the CDR3 is TGTGCCAGCAGTCGACTGACTAGCTCCTACAATGAGCAGTTCTTC.

In its sample, this clonotype ranks as medium-sized. The chain couples TRBV27 to TRBJ2-3; possible D gene TRBD2, 7 bases. V dropped 0 bases and J dropped 4 bases, with 20 bases sitting between them. The CDR3 consists of 18 residues. Germline CDR1 reads MNHEY; CDR2 reads SMNVEV (reference sequence). The CDR3, as DNA: TGTGCCAGCAGTTTATCGATGGGAGGGGGGGTACTACCAGATACGCAGTATTTT. The encoded protein is CASSLSMGGGVLPDTQYF.

About this clonotype: This may be a read error: a much more frequent sequence differs by one nucleotide. This CDR3 reads CASASSGIYELYF. CDR3 coding DNA: TGTGCCAGTGCGTCGAGCGGGATCTACGAGCTGTACTTC. The chain links TRBV6-1 to TRBJ2-7; 7 nucleotides match TRBD2. Germline CDR1 reads MNHNS; CDR2 reads SASEGT. The CDR3 consists of 13 residues.

In its sample, this clonotype ranks as medium-sized. This sequence joins TRBV11-3 and TRBJ2-3, with unresolved D. The CDR3 is 15 residues long. V lost 1 base and J 0 bases, leaving 8 bases between the germline ends. Germline CDR1 reads SGHNT; CDR2 reads YENEEA. The CDR3 sequence: CASSLGDFSTDTQYF. The CDR3 DNA sequence: TGTGCCAGCAGCTTAGGGGATTTTAGCACAGATACGCAGTATTTT. The whole variable domain, remainder taken from reference TRBV11-3 and TRBJ2-3, is EAGVVQSPRYKIIEKKQPVAFWCNPISGHNTLYWYLQNLGQGPELLIRYENEEAVDDSQLPKDRFSAERLKGVDSTLKIQPAELGDSAVYLCASSLGDFSTDTQYFGPGTRLTVL.

Regarding this clonotype: Given a much more abundant clone one base away, this may be a read error. This chain uses TRBV6-1 with TRBJ2-3; the D gene is possibly TRBD2 (6 bases). V was shortened by 6 bases and J by 11 bases, with 18 bases between the two germline ends. This CDR3 is 13 amino acids long. From germline, CDR1 is MNHNS and CDR2 SASEGT. The CDR3: CASRMILGGRQYF. Here the CDR3 DNA reads TGTGCCAGCAGAATGATCCTCGGGGGTAGGCAGTATTTT.